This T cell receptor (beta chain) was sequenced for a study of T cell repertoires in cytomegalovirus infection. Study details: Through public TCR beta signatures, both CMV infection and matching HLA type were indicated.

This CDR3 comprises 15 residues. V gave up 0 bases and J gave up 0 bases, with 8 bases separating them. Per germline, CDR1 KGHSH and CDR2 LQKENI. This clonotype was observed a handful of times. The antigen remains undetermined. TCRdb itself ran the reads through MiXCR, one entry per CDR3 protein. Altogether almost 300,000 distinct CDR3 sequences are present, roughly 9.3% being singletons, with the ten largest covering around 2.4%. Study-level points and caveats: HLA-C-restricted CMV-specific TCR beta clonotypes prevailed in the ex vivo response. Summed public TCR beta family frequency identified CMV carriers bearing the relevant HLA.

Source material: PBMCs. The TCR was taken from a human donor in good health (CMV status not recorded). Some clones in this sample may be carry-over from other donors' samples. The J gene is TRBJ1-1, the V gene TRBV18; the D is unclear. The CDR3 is CASSPPNSVNTEAFF. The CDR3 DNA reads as TGTGCCAGCTCACCACCGAACAGCGTGAACACTGAAGCTTTCTTT.